One sample yielded the 10 T cell receptor beta chains listed below, sequenced in a study of OX40 agonist ivuxolimab in advanced cancers. Libraries were prepared by immunoSEQ multiplex PCR; TCRdb keeps only in-frame clonotypes and omits some of them. There are under 95,000 clones in the sample; about 89% occur only once, and roughly 8.9% lies in the top ten. Sequencing was performed on CD4+ or CD8+ T cells sorted from blood, taken in a trial of the OX40 agonist ivuxolimab. These TCRs come from an adult with an advanced solid tumor such as melanoma, head and neck, liver or kidney cancer.

The chain uses TRBV5-4 and TRBJ2-7; TRBD2 matches 10 bases. CDR1 is SGHNT, CDR2 YYREEE, per germline (reference sequence). This CDR3 comprises 17 residues. V was clipped by 2 bases and J by 6 bases; unmatched bases: 14. For the CDR3, the DNA is TGTGCCAGCAGCTTTTCAGCACTGGGGCTAGCGGGAGCCGAGCAGTACTTC. It translates to CASSFSALGLAGAEQYF.

The V call is TRBV11-2, the J call TRBJ2-7; TRBD1 or TRBD2 may be the D gene (5 bases each). Trimming removed 5 bases from V and 3 bases from J, with 14 bases in between. The germline gives CDR1 SGHAT, CDR2 FQNNGV. CDR3 length: 14 residues. The CDR3 region is CASSLGPDFYEQYF. CDR3 nucleotide sequence: TGTGCCAGCAGCCTGGGACCGGACTTCTACGAGCAGTACTTC.

This chain links TRBV4-1 with TRBJ2-1; the D gene is possibly TRBD1 (6 bases). Germline loops: CDR1 MGHRA, CDR2 YSYEKL. The CDR3 totals 16 residues. V lost 4 bases to trimming and J lost 4 bases, with 17 bases between them. The CDR3 DNA reads TGCGCCAGCAGCCCCCGACACAGGGTCGGTTACAATGAGCAGTTCTTC. As protein: CASSPRHRVGYNEQFF.

The rearrangement links TRBV27 to TRBJ2-1; 7 nucleotides match TRBD2. CDR3 length: 14 amino acids. In germline, CDR1 is MNHEY, CDR2 SMNVEV (reference sequence). With 2 bases clipped from V and 9 bases from J, the junction kept 7 bases outside the gene matches. The CDR3 protein is CASSLKWGGGEQFF. Written as DNA, the CDR3 is TGTGCCAGCAGTTTAAAGTGGGGCGGGGGTGAGCAGTTCTTC.

The chain recombines TRBV5-1 with TRBJ1-1; unclear D gene. The germline V gene encodes CDR1 SGHRS and CDR2 YFSETQ. This CDR3 spans 16 amino acids. V was pared by 1 base and J by 4 bases, with 17 bases between. The CDR3 sequence: CASSLQWKPEGTEAFF. CDR3 DNA sequence: TGCGCCAGCAGCTTGCAGTGGAAACCAGAGGGCACTGAAGCTTTCTTT.

The chain employs TRBV11-3 and TRBJ2-1; possible D gene TRBD2, 5 bases. The ends were cut back, 4 bases at V and 8 bases at J, with 9 bases in the middle. The germline gives CDR1 SGHNT, CDR2 YENEEA. The CDR3 is 12 residues long. In DNA, the CDR3 is TGTGCCAGCAGCTCCGGACTCCATGAGCAGTTCTTC. This codes for CASSSGLHEQFF.

This clone was seen a few times. The chain links TRBV2 to TRBJ2-1, with 7 bases aligning to TRBD1. From germline, CDR1 is SNHLY and CDR2 FYNNEI. The CDR3 is 13 residues long. The trim removed 6 bases at V and 10 bases at J, leaving 9 bases unmatched. The CDR3 protein is CASSSQQGQEQFF. CDR3 sequence (DNA): TGTGCCAGCAGCTCTCAACAGGGGCAGGAGCAGTTCTTC.

V usage is TRBV5-4 and J usage is TRBJ2-3, with D hard to call. The germline CDR1 and CDR2 sequences are SGHNT and YYREEE (reference sequence). Deletions cut 2 bases from V and 5 bases from J, with 6 bases between. This CDR3 is built from 12 residues. The CDR3 DNA reads TGTGCCAGCAGCTTCATAGGAGATACGCAGTATTTT. Residues: CASSFIGDTQYF.

The chain joins TRBV27 to TRBJ1-2; D is unclear. Germline CDR1 MNHEY, CDR2 SMNVEV (reference sequence). The CDR3 is 13 residues long. With 2 bases removed from V and 2 bases from J, the gap between germline ends came to 6 bases. In DNA, the CDR3 is TGTGCCAGCAGTTTAGTAGGAAACTATGGCTACACCTTC. Amino acid sequence: CASSLVGNYGYTF.

The chain employs TRBV18 and TRBJ2-7; 7 bases fit TRBD1. After removal of 3 bases from V and 3 bases from J, the junction contained 5 bases not matched to a gene. CDR1 and CDR2 from the germline V gene are KGHSH and LQKENI. The CDR3 is made up of 14 amino acids. CDR3 region: CASSPRQGNYEQYF. CDR3 sequence (DNA): TGTGCCAGCTCACCCCGACAGGGAAACTACGAGCAGTACTTC.